A selection of T cell receptor beta chains follows, all from one sample in a study of blood T cell repertoires in COVID-19. Produced via immunoSEQ multiplex PCR; TCRdb's table is partial and in-frame only. The sample consists of about 250,000 clones, roughly 84% of them appearing once. Sequencing was carried out using peripheral blood. Source of these receptors: a man between 50 and 59 years old with active or convalescent COVID-19. The CDR3 runs from the conserved cysteine through the conserved F or W. The order of the fields is V gene, J gene, CDR3 protein.

TRBV5-1	TRBJ2-2	CASSLRDTGELFF
TRBV6-5	TRBJ1-1	CASSLTGRRTEAFF
TRBV25-1	TRBJ1-4	CASSELGGATNEKLFF
TRBV7-2	TRBJ2-7	CASSLSGLYEQYF
TRBV5-6	TRBJ1-5	CASSLRVTADQPQHF
TRBV4-2	TRBJ2-1	CASSQELGGRNHNEQFF
TRBV29-1	TRBJ1-2	CSVLTGSYGYTF
TRBV6-5	TRBJ2-2	CALQRGDTGELFF
TRBV6-6	TRBJ1-6	CASSHDRHRSPLHF
TRBV29-1	TRBJ2-2	CSVEESRAGGELFF
TRBV4-3	TRBJ1-1	CASSQAVGYTEAFF
TRBV18	TRBJ1-2	CASSPGLGTANYGYTF
TRBV10-2	TRBJ2-7	CASRTAGYEQYF
TRBV30	TRBJ2-7	CAWSVLSRGEQYF
TRBV23-1	TRBJ2-7	CASSFDRAYEQYF
TRBV7-9	TRBJ1-2	CASSRKDRVEGYTF
TRBV5-1	TRBJ2-6	CASSSGQAGSGANVLTF
TRBV19	TRBJ2-6	CASSTGQSGGANVLTF